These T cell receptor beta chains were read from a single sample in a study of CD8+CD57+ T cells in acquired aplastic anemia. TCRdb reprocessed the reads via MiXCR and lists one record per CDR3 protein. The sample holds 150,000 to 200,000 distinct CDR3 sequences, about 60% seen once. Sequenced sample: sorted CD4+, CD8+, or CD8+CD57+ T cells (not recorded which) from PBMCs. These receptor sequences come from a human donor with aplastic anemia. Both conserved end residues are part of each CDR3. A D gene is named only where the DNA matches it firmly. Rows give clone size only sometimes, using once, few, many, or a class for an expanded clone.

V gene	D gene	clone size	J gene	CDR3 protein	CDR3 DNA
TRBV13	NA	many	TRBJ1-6	CASSLGGPFSPLHF	TGTGCCAGCAGCTTAGGGGGACCTTTTTCACCCCTCCACTTT
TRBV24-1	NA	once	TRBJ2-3	CATSDQRGGSTDTQYF	TGTGCCACCAGTGATCAAAGGGGGGGTAGCACAGATACGCAGTATTTT
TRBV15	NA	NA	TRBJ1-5	CATSPLLRGGQPQHF	TGTGCCACCAGCCCACTCCTAAGGGGGGGTCAGCCCCAGCATTTT
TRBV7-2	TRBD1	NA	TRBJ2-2	CASSLATGTGELFF	TGTGCCAGCAGCTTAGCGACAGGGACCGGGGAGCTGTTTTTT
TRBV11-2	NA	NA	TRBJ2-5	CASSLAPETQYF	TGTGCCAGCAGCTTGGCCCCTGAGACCCAGTACTTC
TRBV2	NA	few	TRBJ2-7	CASSPRSGKLGYEQYF	TGTGCCAGCAGCCCCCGTTCCGGGAAACTGGGCTACGAGCAGTACTTC
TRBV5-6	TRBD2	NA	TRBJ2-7	CATTGTSRGGSSYEQYF	TGTGCCACCACCGGGACTAGCCGGGGGGGGAGCTCCTACGAGCAGTACTTC
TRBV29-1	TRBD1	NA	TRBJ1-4	CSVGTGFF	TGCAGCGTGGGGACAGGTTTTTTT
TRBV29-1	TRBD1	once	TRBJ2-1	CSVPLTGFNEQFF	TGCAGCGTTCCTTTGACAGGGTTCAATGAGCAGTTCTTC
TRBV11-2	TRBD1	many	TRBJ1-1	CASSAWDRGKNTEAFF	TGTGCCAGCAGCGCGTGGGACAGGGGGAAGAACACTGAAGCTTTCTTT
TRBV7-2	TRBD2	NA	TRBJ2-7	CASSRLAGYEQYF	TGTGCCAGCAGCCGACTAGCGGGCTACGAGCAGTACTTC
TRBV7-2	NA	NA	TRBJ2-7	CASSPRTEAAYEQYF	TGTGCCAGCAGCCCCCGGACTGAGGCGGCCTACGAGCAGTACTTC
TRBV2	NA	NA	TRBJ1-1	CASSEGRTGNTEAFF	TGTGCCAGCAGTGAAGGACGGACGGGGAACACTGAAGCTTTCTTT
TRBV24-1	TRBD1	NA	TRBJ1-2	CATSDFTGDGYTF	TGTGCCACCAGTGATTTTACAGGGGATGGCTACACCTTC
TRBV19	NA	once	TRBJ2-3	CATSANRGDTQYF	TGTGCCACCAGTGCCAACCGGGGGGATACGCAGTATTTT
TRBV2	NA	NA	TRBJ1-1	CASFSATEAFF	TGTGCCAGCTTCTCGGCCACTGAAGCTTTCTTT
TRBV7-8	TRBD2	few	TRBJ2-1	CASSPLGSGTGEQFF	TGTGCCAGCAGCCCCCTGGGTAGCGGGACTGGTGAGCAGTTCTTC
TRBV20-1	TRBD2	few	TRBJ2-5	CSARRLAGAQETQYF	TGCAGTGCTAGACGACTAGCGGGGGCTCAAGAGACCCAGTACTTC
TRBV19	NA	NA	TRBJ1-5	CASSKDSYQPQHF	TGTGCCAGTAGTAAGGACAGTTATCAGCCCCAGCATTTT
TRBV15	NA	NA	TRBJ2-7	CATSIGVGYEQYF	TGTGCCACCAGCATAGGGGTGGGGTACGAGCAGTACTTC
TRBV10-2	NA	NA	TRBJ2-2	CASSHRADGGELFF	TGCGCCAGCAGTCACCGGGCTGACGGCGGGGAGCTGTTTTTT
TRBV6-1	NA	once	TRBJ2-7	CASFPGAHEQYF	TGTGCCAGCTTTCCAGGTGCCCACGAGCAGTACTTC
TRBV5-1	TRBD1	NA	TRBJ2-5	CASSWTGVETQYF	TGCGCCAGCAGCTGGACAGGGGTAGAGACCCAGTACTTC
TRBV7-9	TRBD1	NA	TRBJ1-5	CASRRTGGLQPQHF	TGTGCCAGCAGGCGGACAGGGGGCTTGCAGCCCCAGCATTTT
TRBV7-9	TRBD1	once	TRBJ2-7	CASSLELAGGYEQYF	TGCGCCAGCAGCTTAGAGTTAGCAGGGGGCTACGAGCAGTACTTC
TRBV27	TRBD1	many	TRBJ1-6	CASSTRQGGSPLHF	TGTGCCAGCAGTACCAGACAGGGTGGTTCACCCCTCCACTTT
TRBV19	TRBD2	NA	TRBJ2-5	CASSILAGGQETQYF	TGTGCCAGTAGTATCCTAGCGGGAGGACAAGAGACCCAGTACTTC
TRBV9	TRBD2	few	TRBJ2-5	CASSSYSGREGETQYF	TGTGCCAGCAGCTCCTATAGCGGGAGGGAAGGAGAGACCCAGTACTTC
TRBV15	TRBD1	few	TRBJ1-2	CATSSPGQGSSYGYTF	TGTGCCACCAGCAGTCCGGGACAGGGCAGTAGCTATGGCTACACCTTC
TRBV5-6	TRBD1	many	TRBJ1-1	CASSNIGTGNTEAFF	TGTGCCAGCAGTAACATTGGGACAGGGAACACTGAAGCTTTCTTT
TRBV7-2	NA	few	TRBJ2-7	CASSLASTGREQYF	TGTGCCAGCAGCTTAGCCTCGACGGGGAGGGAGCAGTACTTC
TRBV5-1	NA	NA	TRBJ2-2	CASSVAWAGELFF	TGTGCCAGCAGCGTTGCGTGGGCCGGGGAGCTGTTTTTT
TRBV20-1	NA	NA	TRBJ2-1	CSAYLADHNEQFF	TGCAGTGCGTATTTAGCGGACCACAATGAGCAGTTCTTC
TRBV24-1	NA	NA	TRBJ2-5	CATTARGETQYF	TGTGCCACCACCGCGAGGGGGGAGACCCAGTACTTC
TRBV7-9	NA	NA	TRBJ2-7	CASSSRGGQNRYEQYF	TGTGCCAGCAGCTCGCGGGGAGGCCAGAACCGTTACGAGCAGTACTTC
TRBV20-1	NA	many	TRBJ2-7	CSAEGGYEQYF	TGCAGTGCCGAAGGGGGCTACGAGCAGTACTTC
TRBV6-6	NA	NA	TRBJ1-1	CARLGAPEAFF	TGTGCCAGACTTGGAGCTCCCGAAGCTTTCTTT
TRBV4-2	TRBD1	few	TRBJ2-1	CASSQRYRGEQFF	TGTGCCAGCAGCCAACGATACAGGGGAGAGCAGTTCTTC
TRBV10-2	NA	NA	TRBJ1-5	CASNYGNQPQHF	TGCGCCAGCAATTATGGGAATCAGCCCCAGCATTTT
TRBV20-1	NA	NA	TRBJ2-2	CSATEAATGELFF	TGCAGTGCTACTGAAGCGGCAACCGGGGAGCTGTTTTTT
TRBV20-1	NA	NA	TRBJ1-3	CSARGAFSGNTIYF	TGCAGTGCTAGGGGCGCATTCTCTGGAAACACCATATATTTT
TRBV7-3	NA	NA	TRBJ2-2	CASSLTAGPNTGELFF	TGTGCCAGCAGCTTAACGGCAGGGCCGAACACCGGGGAGCTGTTTTTT
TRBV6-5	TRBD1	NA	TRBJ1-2	CASSDKNRDRDYGYTF	TGTGCCAGCAGCGATAAAAATAGGGACAGGGACTATGGCTACACCTTC
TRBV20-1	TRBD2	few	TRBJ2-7	CSAPQPASGGLKEQYF	TGCAGTGCACCCCAACCGGCTAGCGGGGGCCTTAAAGAGCAGTACTTC
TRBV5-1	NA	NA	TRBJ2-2	CASSLGIGTTTGELFF	TGCGCCAGCAGCTTGGGAATTGGGACAACCACCGGGGAGCTGTTTTTT
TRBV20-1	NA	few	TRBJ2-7	CSARDVITVVHEQYF	TGCAGTGCTAGGGACGTTATCACTGTCGTCCACGAGCAGTACTTC
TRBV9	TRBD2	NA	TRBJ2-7	CASSHPGSGGASNEQYF	TGTGCCAGCAGCCACCCGGGTAGCGGGGGGGCCTCCAACGAGCAGTACTTC
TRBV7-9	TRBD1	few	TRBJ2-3	CASSGGQGGDTQYF	TGTGCCAGCAGCGGGGGACAGGGGGGAGATACGCAGTATTTT
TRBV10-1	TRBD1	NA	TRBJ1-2	CASRNGDRGTNYGYTF	TGCGCCAGCAGAAACGGGGACAGGGGGACCAACTATGGCTACACCTTC
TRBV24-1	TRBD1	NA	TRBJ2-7	CATSDSETGWYEQYF	TGTGCCACCAGTGATTCGGAGACAGGGTGGTACGAGCAGTACTTC
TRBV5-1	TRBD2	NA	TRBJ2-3	CASSAGLASRDTQYF	TGCGCCAGCAGCGCCGGACTAGCCTCACGAGATACGCAGTATTTT
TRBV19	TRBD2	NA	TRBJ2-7	CARKGLAGDVYEQYF	TGTGCCAGAAAAGGGCTAGCGGGAGATGTCTACGAGCAGTACTTC
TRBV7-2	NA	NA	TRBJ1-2	CASSPARVPNYGYTF	TGTGCCAGCAGCCCCGCCAGGGTTCCTAACTATGGCTACACCTTC
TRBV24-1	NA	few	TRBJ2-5	CASGGSQETQYF	TGTGCCTCCGGAGGGTCCCAAGAGACCCAGTACTTC
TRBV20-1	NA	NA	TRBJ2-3	CSARKGGGADTQYF	TGCAGCGCTAGAAAGGGGGGGGGGGCAGATACGCAGTATTTT
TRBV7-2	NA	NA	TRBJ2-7	CASSLLQGGSYEQYF	TGTGCCAGCAGCCTCCTGCAGGGTGGCAGCTACGAGCAGTACTTC
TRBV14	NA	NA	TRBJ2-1	CASSYTRGGGNEQFF	TGTGCCAGCAGCTATACGCGGGGTGGTGGGAATGAGCAGTTCTTC